The sequence of this T cell receptor (beta chain) was determined in a study of blood T cell repertoires in COVID-19. Study summary: Spain, Italy and the United States supplied samples that represented acute and convalescent COVID-19. PBMCs, B-cell-depleted T cells, or T cells were the source of the cDNA or gDNA that made up the material.

CDR1 and CDR2 from the germline V gene are SEHNR and FQNEAQ (reference sequence). V shed 7 bases and J 6 bases; nucleotides not matched to a gene: 12. The CDR3 contains 16 residues. Original processing methods: Amplification of reference gene primers provided the estimated nucleated cell counts. Only in-frame clones appear in the TCRdb table, and some are missing; sequencing was by immunoSEQ multiplex PCR. D and trimming were read from the DNA, whereas the V and J calls and clone size are those reported in that table. In the table there are roughly 100,000 clones, 60% to 80% of which are singletons. The material sequenced was peripheral blood. The clonotype comes from a man aged 55 to 70 with active or convalescent COVID-19. V usage is TRBV7-9 and J usage is TRBJ2-2; TRBD2 aligns across 9 bases. In DNA, the CDR3 is TGTGCCAGCACCGACCTGAGGCTAGCGGGGCCCGGGGAGCTGTTTTTT. Amino acid sequence: CASTDLRLAGPGELFF.